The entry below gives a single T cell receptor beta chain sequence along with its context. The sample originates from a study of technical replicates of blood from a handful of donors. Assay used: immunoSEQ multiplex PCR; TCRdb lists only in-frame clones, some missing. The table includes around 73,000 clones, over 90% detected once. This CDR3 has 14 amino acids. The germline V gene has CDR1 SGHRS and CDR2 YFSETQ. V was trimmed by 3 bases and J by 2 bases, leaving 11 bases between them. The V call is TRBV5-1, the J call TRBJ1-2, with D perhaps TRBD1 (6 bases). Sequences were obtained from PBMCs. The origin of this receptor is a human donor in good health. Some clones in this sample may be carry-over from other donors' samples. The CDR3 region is CASSSSGTNYGYTF. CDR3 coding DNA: TGCGCCAGCAGCTCTTCCGGGACAAACTATGGCTACACCTTC.